This T cell receptor (beta chain) originates from a study of cytomegalovirus exposure and HLA in healthy donors. PCR used 60 Vbeta primers and 13 Jbeta primers. TCRdb keeps only in-frame clones here, not all; method: immunoSEQ multiplex PCR. The sample comprises 150,000 to 200,000 clones, 76% of which are singletons, and more than 3% rests with the top ten. Germline-derived CDR1 and CDR2 are SGHNT and YYREEE (reference sequence). The CDR3 runs 11 residues. Notes on this clone: Germline is not matched at one junction end, which may reflect a read error.

The TCR was taken from a male donor in good health and CMV-seronegative. The rearrangement joins TRBV5-4 to TRBJ2-7, with D perhaps TRBD2 (5 bases). Sequenced sample: PBMCs. CDR3 protein: CASSFEGSPAF. CDR3 DNA sequence: TGTGCCAGCAGCTTTGAGGGTTCGCCGGCCTTC.